The clone carrying this T cell receptor beta chain came up once. The sample carries other DNA sequences with the same CDR3. This CDR3 comprises 15 residues. V dropped 3 bases and J dropped 0; count of bases not matched to a gene: 2. Germline values: CDR1 LNHDA, CDR2 SQIVND (reference sequence). TCRdb keeps only in-frame clones here, not all; method: immunoSEQ multiplex PCR. The profile shows approximately 360,000 clones, around 91% of them singletons. This sample is part of a study of blood T cell repertoires in COVID-19. Overall study: In each case, the material was cDNA or gDNA derived from T cells, B-cell-depleted T cells, or PBMCs.

The source is a man between 18 and 35 years old with active or convalescent COVID-19. Specimen: peripheral blood. V usage is TRBV19 and J usage is TRBJ1-1, with 9 bases that match TRBD1. The CDR3 DNA reads TGTGCCAGTAGTATTGGACAGGGGTTGAACACTGAAGCTTTCTTT. Protein product: CASSIGQGLNTEAFF.